This TCR beta chain emerged from a study of T cell changes during pregnancy in multiple sclerosis. This CDR3 has 18 amino acids. J was trimmed by 7 bases and V by 0 bases; bases with no gene match: 13. Germline V gene sequence: CDR1 LGHNA, CDR2 YNFKEQ. TCRdb keeps only in-frame clones here, not all; method: immunoSEQ multiplex PCR. Counted here are tens of thousands of clones, more than 80% occurring once; the ten biggest clones make up about 1%. V is TRBV4-2 and J is TRBJ2-1; 9 bases agree with TRBD2. This receptor was identified in a female donor with multiple sclerosis, enrolled in a pregnancy study. The specimen was peripheral blood, collected in the third trimester of pregnancy. CDR3 nucleotides: TGTGCCAGCAGCCAAGATCACCCCGGTGCGGGAGGGCCAAATGAGCAGTTCTTC. It yields the protein CASSQDHPGAGGPNEQFF.